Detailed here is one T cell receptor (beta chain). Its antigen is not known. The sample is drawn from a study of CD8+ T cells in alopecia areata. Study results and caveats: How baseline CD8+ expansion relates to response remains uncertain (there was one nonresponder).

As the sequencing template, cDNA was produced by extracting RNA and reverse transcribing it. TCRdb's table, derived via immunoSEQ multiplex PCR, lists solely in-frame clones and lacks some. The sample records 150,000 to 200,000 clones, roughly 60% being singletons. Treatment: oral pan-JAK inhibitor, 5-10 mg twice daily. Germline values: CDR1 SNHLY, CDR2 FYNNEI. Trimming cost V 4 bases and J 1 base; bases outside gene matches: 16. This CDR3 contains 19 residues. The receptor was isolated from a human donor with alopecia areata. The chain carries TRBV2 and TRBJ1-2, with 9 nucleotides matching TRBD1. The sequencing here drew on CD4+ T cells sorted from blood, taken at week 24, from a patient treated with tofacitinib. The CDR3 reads CASSGVPRDRDLFNYGYTF. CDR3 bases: TGTGCCAGCAGTGGGGTCCCGAGGGACAGGGACCTTTTTAACTATGGCTACACCTTC. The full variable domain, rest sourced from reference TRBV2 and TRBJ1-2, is EPEVTQTPSHQVTQMGQEVILRCVPISNHLYFYWYRQILGQKVEFLVSFYNNEISEKSEIFDDQFSVERPDGSNFTLKIRSTKLEDSAMYFCASSGVPRDRDLFNYGYTFGSGTRLTVV.